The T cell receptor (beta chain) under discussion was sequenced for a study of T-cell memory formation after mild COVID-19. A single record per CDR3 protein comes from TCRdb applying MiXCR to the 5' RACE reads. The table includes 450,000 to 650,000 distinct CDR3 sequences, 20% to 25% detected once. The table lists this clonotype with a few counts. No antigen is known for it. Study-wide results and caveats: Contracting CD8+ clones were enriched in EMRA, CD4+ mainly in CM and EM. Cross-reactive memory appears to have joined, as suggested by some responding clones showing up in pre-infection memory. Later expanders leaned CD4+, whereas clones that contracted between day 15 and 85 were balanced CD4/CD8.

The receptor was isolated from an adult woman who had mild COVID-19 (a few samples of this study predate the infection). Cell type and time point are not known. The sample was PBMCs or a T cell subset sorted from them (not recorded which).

CDR3 protein: CASSLWGEINYGYTF. The CDR3, as DNA: TGTGCCAGCAGCTTGTGGGGGGAAATTAACTATGGCTACACCTTC. The chain uses TRBV5-5 and TRBJ1-2, with D possibly TRBD1 on 5 matching bases. The germline CDR1 and CDR2 sequences are SGHKS and YYEKEE (reference sequence). The V and J ends lost 1 base and 1 base respectively, with 11 bases between them. The CDR3 totals 15 residues.